Following are 4 T cell receptor beta chains from one sample sequenced in a study of blood T cell repertoires in COVID-19. The repertoire was sequenced with immunoSEQ multiplex PCR; TCRdb's copy has only in-frame clones and lacks some. The table records roughly 310,000 clones, roughly 88% of them present only once. The sample taken for sequencing was peripheral blood. The receptors here all came from a woman aged 25 to 39 with COVID-19, enrolled during active disease.

V usage is TRBV19 and J usage is TRBJ2-1, with 8 bases aligning to TRBD2. Germline V gene data show CDR1 as LNHDA and CDR2 as SQIVND (reference sequence). Trimming cost V 10 bases and J 0 bases; bases outside gene matches: 11. This CDR3 region has 16 residues. This CDR3 reads CATYPTSGSSYNEQFF. The DNA for the CDR3 is TGTGCCACTTACCCTACTAGCGGAAGCTCCTACAATGAGCAGTTCTTC.

The CDR3 spells CASSPGSSSYNEQFF. CDR3 sequence (DNA): TGTGCCAGCAGTCCCGGGTCGTCCTCCTACAATGAGCAGTTCTTC. The chain has TRBV6-5 and TRBJ2-1; D unclear. CDR1 is MNHEY, CDR2 SVGAGI, per germline. The CDR3 has 15 residues. V was pared by 5 bases and J by 0 bases, with 11 bases between.

This chain's CDR3 is CASRIGTANEQFF. The CDR3, as DNA: TGTGCCAGCAGGATCGGGACTGCTAATGAGCAGTTCTTC. J is TRBJ2-1 and V is TRBV6-5, with D possibly being TRBD2 (6 bases). CDR3 size: 13 residues. CDR1 MNHEY and CDR2 SVGAGI come from the germline V gene. Trimming removed 6 bases at V and 7 bases at J, with 13 bases between.

The V gene is TRBV18, the J gene TRBJ1-1; D is uncertain. V lost 0 bases, J lost 0 bases, and 8 bases lay in between. Per germline, CDR1 KGHSH and CDR2 LQKENI. The CDR3 spans 15 residues. CDR3 nucleotides: TGTGCCAGCTCACCACCAAAAGCCTTGAACACTGAAGCTTTCTTT. Amino acid sequence: CASSPPKALNTEAFF. Full variable domain (remainder filled in from reference TRBV18 and TRBJ1-1): NAGVMQNPRHLVRRRGQEARLRCSPMKGHSHVYWYRQLPEEGLKFMVYLQKENIIDESGMPKERFSAEFPKEGPSILRIQQVVRGDSAAYFCASSPPKALNTEAFFGQGTRLTVV.